A single sample gave rise to the 17 T cell receptor beta chains below, sequenced in a study of shared clonotypes between healthy human individuals. Using immunoSEQ multiplex PCR, the repertoire was profiled, and TCRdb retains in-frame clones only, with some absent. The sample lists approximately 2.3 million clones, over 85% seen once, with around 0.4% in the top ten. Sequences were obtained from naive CD4+ T cells from PBMCs. As to subset: CD45RA+ positively selected. The receptors were sampled from a young man in good health. Some clones in this sample may be carry-over from other donors' samples.

This clone was observed a single time. V and J are TRBV6-5 and TRBJ2-7; D is ambiguous. V lost 5 bases, J lost 1 base, and 12 bases lay in between. The germline V gene has CDR1 MNHEY and CDR2 SVGAGI. CDR3 length equals 14 residues. CDR3 bases: TGTGCCAGCAGTCGACGGAGTCAGTCCTACGAGCAGTACTTC. This encodes CASSRRSQSYEQYF.

V is TRBV6-4 and J is TRBJ2-5, with D perhaps assigned TRBD1 or TRBD2 (6 bases each). Between the trimmed V and J ends, which lost 2 bases and 5 bases, there was a span of 15 bases. The CDR3 has 15 residues. Germline CDR1 MRHNA, CDR2 SNTAGT. The CDR3 DNA sequence: TGTGCCAGCAGTGACCCGGGGGCGGTGGCGGAGACCCAGTACTTC. Residues: CASSDPGAVAETQYF.

The chain's CDR3 is CAWSVRGSGSTDTQYF. CDR3 DNA sequence: TGTGCCTGGAGTGTCCGCGGGAGCGGGAGCACAGATACGCAGTATTTT. The genes are TRBV30 and TRBJ2-3, with TRBD2 identical over 7 bases. Germline V gene data show CDR1 as GTSNPN and CDR2 as SVGIG (reference sequence). The CDR3 extends over 16 amino acids. Germline trimming cut 0 bases from V and 0 bases from J; bases unmatched to any gene: 6.

V gene TRBV18 combines with J gene TRBJ2-1; perhaps TRBD2 as D (6 bases). CDR1 and CDR2 (germline): KGHSH, LQKENI. V lost 2 bases and J lost 6, with 14 bases in between. The CDR3 consists of 15 residues. CDR3 residues: CASSPGRWQGNEQFF. Written as DNA, the CDR3 is TGTGCCAGCTCACCAGGGAGGTGGCAGGGCAATGAGCAGTTCTTC.

This clone was observed once. The rearrangement uses TRBV7-9 and TRBJ2-7; 11 bases align to TRBD2. V shed 5 bases and J 2 bases; nucleotides not matched to a gene: 8. This CDR3 has 16 amino acids. The germline V gene encodes CDR1 SEHNR and CDR2 FQNEAQ (reference sequence). DNA for the CDR3: TGTGCCAGCAGCCTTCGGACTAGCGGGCGTACCTACGAGCAGTACTTC. Its translation is CASSLRTSGRTYEQYF.

This chain links TRBV7-2 with TRBJ2-3; 12 nucleotides align to TRBD2. The CDR3 length is 16 residues. Trimming at V came to 5 bases and at J to 0 bases, leaving 3 bases not matched to a gene. The germline V gene encodes CDR1 SGHTA and CDR2 FQGNSA. The CDR3, as DNA: TGTGCCAGCAGCCGTGGGACTAGCGGGAGCACAGATACGCAGTATTTT. It yields the protein CASSRGTSGSTDTQYF.

The rearrangement joins TRBV5-6 to TRBJ2-3; D is possibly TRBD2 (6 bases). The ends were cut back, 6 bases at V and 1 base at J, with 9 bases in the middle. The CDR3 has 13 residues. Germline V gives CDR1 SGHDT, CDR2 YYEEEE. The CDR3 sequence: CASNTGGTDTQYF. CDR3 nucleotide sequence: TGTGCCAGCAACACGGGGGGCACAGATACGCAGTATTTT.

This chain links TRBV4-1 with TRBJ1-1; 9 bases match TRBD1. With 4 bases clipped from V and 6 bases from J, the junction kept 12 bases outside the gene matches. Germline V gene data show CDR1 as MGHRA and CDR2 as YSYEKL. CDR3 size: 16 residues. The CDR3 DNA reads as TGCGCCAGCAGCCCATACCCGGGACAGGGTAGTCCTGAAGCTTTCTTT. It is translated as CASSPYPGQGSPEAFF.

The chain combines TRBV21-1 with TRBJ2-3; no DNA check was done on the table's D call, TRBD2. TRBV21-1 is tagged as a pseudogene. The CDR3 length is 17 residues. Here the CDR3 DNA reads TGTGCCAGCAGCAAAGGTAGGAGGGGCGCCAGGACAGATACGCAGTATTTT. Translated: CASSKGRRGARTDTQYF.

The chain recombines TRBV7-6 with TRBJ2-1, with unresolved D. Trimming stripped 3 bases from V and 0 bases from J, with 9 bases between. The CDR3 runs 15 residues. CDR1 is SGHVS, CDR2 FNYEAQ, per germline. The CDR3 region has the DNA TGTGCCAGCAGCTTTTATCTAAGCTCCTACAATGAGCAGTTCTTC. Translated, it gives CASSFYLSSYNEQFF. Filled out from reference TRBV7-6 and TRBJ2-1, the complete variable domain reads GAGVSQSPRYKVTKRGQDVALRCDPISGHVSLYWYRQALGQGPEFLTYFNYEAQQDKSGLPNDRFSAERPEGSISTLTIQRTEQRDSAMYRCASSFYLSSYNEQFFGPGTRLTVL.

The chain recombines TRBV7-8 with TRBJ1-4; D is uncertain. Per germline, CDR1 SGHVS and CDR2 FQNEAQ. V lost 8 bases, J lost 4 bases, and 14 bases lay in between. CDR3 length: 14 residues. The CDR3 region has the DNA TGTGCCAGCGGGATGACCGGGAGTAATGAAAAACTGTTTTTT. Translated: CASGMTGSNEKLFF.

This chain connects TRBV2 to TRBJ1-1, with a weak D call TRBD1 (5 bases). This CDR3 contains 15 residues. Per the germline V gene, CDR1 is SNHLY and CDR2 is FYNNEI. V was cut by 6 bases and J by 1 base, with 15 bases left in between. This CDR3 reads CASRPGGGENTEAFF. CDR3 sequence (DNA): TGTGCCAGCAGGCCGGGCGGGGGTGAGAACACTGAAGCTTTCTTT.

The chain couples TRBV19 to TRBJ2-7; D ambiguous. V shed 2 bases and J shed 0 bases, with 14 bases lying between them. Germline V gives CDR1 LNHDA, CDR2 SQIVND (reference sequence). The CDR3 extends over 16 amino acids. CDR3 DNA sequence: TGTGCCAGTAGTATATATGGAGCGCAAAGCTCCTACGAGCAGTACTTC. Translated, it gives CASSIYGAQSSYEQYF.

The chain is built from TRBV5-1 and TRBJ2-5; possibly TRBD1 or TRBD2 for D (6 bases each). CDR1 SGHRS and CDR2 YFSETQ come from the germline V gene. The ends were cut back, 4 bases at V and 5 bases at J, with 15 bases in the middle. This CDR3 is built from 14 residues. This CDR3 reads CASSPEGVGETQYF. In DNA, the CDR3 is TGCGCCAGCAGCCCGGAGGGGGTTGGGGAGACCCAGTACTTC.

The V and J genes are TRBV29-1 and TRBJ1-4; 10 nucleotides line up with TRBD1. Trimming removed 6 bases from V and 7 bases from J; junction bases left unmatched: 5. Germline loops: CDR1 SQVTM, CDR2 ANQGSEA. The CDR3 sequence is 13 residues long. The CDR3 reads CSVGTGAGEKLFF. The CDR3 DNA reads TGCAGCGTGGGGACAGGGGCGGGTGAAAAACTGTTTTTT.

The chain uses TRBV15 and TRBJ2-7; D is ambiguous. The CDR3 spans 16 residues. V lost 4 bases, J lost 3 bases, and 19 bases lay in between. Germline V gives CDR1 LNHNV, CDR2 YYDKDF (reference sequence). CDR3 sequence reads: CATSMGPASTRYEQYF. CDR3 sequence (DNA): TGTGCCACCAGCATGGGTCCGGCCAGTACCCGCTACGAGCAGTACTTC.

The chain carries TRBV6-5 and TRBJ1-2, with D maybe TRBD1 (6 bases). V was clipped by 7 bases and J by 5 bases, with 20 bases between them. Germline V gives CDR1 MNHEY, CDR2 SVGAGI. CDR3 length: 15 amino acids. DNA for the CDR3: TGTGCCAGCACTCCCCGGTTTGGGGGGCGGTATGGCTACACCTTC. Its protein is CASTPRFGGRYGYTF.